Below are 10 T cell receptor beta chains sequenced from a single sample in a study of technical replicates of blood from a few donors. The data were produced by immunoSEQ multiplex PCR, yet TCRdb's version contains in-frame clones alone and is incomplete. The profile shows tens of thousands of clones, approximately 93% of them singletons. The source material was T cells isolated from PBMCs. These receptors came from a human donor in good health.

The genes are TRBV6-5 and TRBJ1-2, with D possibly being TRBD1 (5 bases). This CDR3 spans 15 amino acids. Germline lookup yields CDR1 MNHEY and CDR2 SVGAGI. The V end was cut by 5 bases, the J end by 7 bases, with 20 bases between. The CDR3 DNA reads as TGTGCCAGCAGTCTTACTTTGGCCTGGGGGGTTGGCTACACCTTC. It encodes CASSLTLAWGVGYTF.

The chain has TRBV4-1 and TRBJ2-2; the D gene is possibly TRBD2 (5 bases). Trimming stripped 2 bases from V and 1 base from J, with 11 bases between. Germline-derived CDR1 and CDR2 are MGHRA and YSYEKL. The length of the CDR3 is 16 residues. Here the CDR3 reads CASSQPASGNTGELFF. The CDR3 DNA reads as TGCGCCAGCAGCCAACCCGCGAGCGGGAACACCGGGGAGCTGTTTTTT.

This clone was seen just once. The chain links TRBV9 to TRBJ2-7, with D tentatively TRBD2 (6 bases). This CDR3 is built from 15 residues. Germline loops: CDR1 SGDLS, CDR2 YYNGEE. V gave up 4 bases and J gave up 2 bases, with 16 bases separating them. The CDR3 nucleotides read TGTGCCAGCAGCCCCCGCGGGGCTATTACCTACGAGCAGTACTTC. It yields the protein CASSPRGAITYEQYF.

The chain links TRBV29-1 to TRBJ1-2; D might be TRBD1 (5 bases). Germline V gene data show CDR1 as SQVTM and CDR2 as ANQGSEA. The CDR3 runs 13 residues. The V and J ends lost 5 bases and 9 bases respectively, with 19 bases between them. The CDR3 DNA reads as TGCAGCGTTTACACGACAGCCGAGAGGAGCTACACCTTC. It specifies CSVYTTAERSYTF.

The chain joins TRBV7-9 to TRBJ1-1; D remains unclear. This CDR3 contains 13 residues. Trimming took 2 bases from V and 3 from J, leaving 7 bases between them. Germline CDR1 SEHNR, CDR2 FQNEAQ (reference sequence). In DNA, the CDR3 is TGTGCCAGCAGCTTAAAGAGGGACACTGAAGCTTTCTTT. Amino acids: CASSLKRDTEAFF. The full variable domain, rest sourced from reference TRBV7-9 and TRBJ1-1, is DTGVSQNPRHKITKRGQNVTFRCDPISEHNRLYWYRQTLGQGPEFLTYFQNEAQLEKSRLLSDRFSAERPKGSFSTLEIQRTEQGDSAMYLCASSLKRDTEAFFGQGTRLTVV.

V is TRBV4-3 and J is TRBJ1-2; 8 nucleotides agree with TRBD1. CDR1 and CDR2 (germline): LGHNA, YSLEER. Trimming cost V 1 base and J 5 bases; bases outside gene matches: 3. This CDR3 spans 14 amino acids. In DNA, the CDR3 is TGCGCCAGCAGCCAAGGAACAGGGGGTTATGGCTACACCTTC. Translating gives CASSQGTGGYGYTF.

The chain links TRBV28 to TRBJ2-6; TRBD2 aligns across 7 bases. The CDR3 totals 16 residues. V trimming: 4 bases; J trimming: 4 bases; junction bases outside the gene matches: 7. Germline V gene sequence: CDR1 MDHEN, CDR2 SYDVKM. CDR3 DNA: TGTGCCAGCAGTTGGGGAGGGATGGAGGGGGCCAACGTCCTGACTTTC. Translation: CASSWGGMEGANVLTF.

This chain links TRBV5-5 with TRBJ2-5, with D perhaps matching TRBD1 (5 bases). The CDR3 length is 13 residues. The V gene's germline CDR1 is SGHKS and CDR2 YYEKEE (reference sequence). Trimming left V 0 bases short and J 4 bases short, with 7 bases between. The CDR3 DNA reads as TGTGCCAGCAGCTTGGCAGGGTTAGAGACCCAGTACTTC. This translates into CASSLAGLETQYF.

To note about this clone: This is likely a read error, given that the CDR3 carries no conserved phenylalanine or tryptophan at its end. The DNA is omitted, as the CDR3 cannot be located on it reliably, and the CDR3 follows TCRdb's listing. The chain combines TRBV6-5 with TRBJ1-1; the DNA was not used to check the table's D call, TRBD1. The CDR3 adds up to 12 amino acids, both ends counted. The V gene's germline CDR1 is MNHEY and CDR2 SVGAGI. The CDR3 loop reads CASYPLQGPPRY.

V is TRBV14 and J is TRBJ1-2; D uncertain. The germline CDR1 and CDR2 sequences are SGHDN and FVKESK. Trimming removed 3 bases at V and 4 bases at J, with 9 bases between. The CDR3 is made up of 13 amino acids. The CDR3 region is CASSHGVRYGYTF. CDR3 sequence (DNA): TGTGCCAGCAGCCACGGGGTCCGCTATGGCTACACCTTC. Complete variable domain (other parts from reference TRBV14 and TRBJ1-2): EAGVTQFPSHSVIEKGQTVTLRCDPISGHDNLYWYRRVMGKEIKFLLHFVKESKQDESGMPNNRFLAERTGGTYSTLKVQPAELEDSGVYFCASSHGVRYGYTFGSGTRLTVV.